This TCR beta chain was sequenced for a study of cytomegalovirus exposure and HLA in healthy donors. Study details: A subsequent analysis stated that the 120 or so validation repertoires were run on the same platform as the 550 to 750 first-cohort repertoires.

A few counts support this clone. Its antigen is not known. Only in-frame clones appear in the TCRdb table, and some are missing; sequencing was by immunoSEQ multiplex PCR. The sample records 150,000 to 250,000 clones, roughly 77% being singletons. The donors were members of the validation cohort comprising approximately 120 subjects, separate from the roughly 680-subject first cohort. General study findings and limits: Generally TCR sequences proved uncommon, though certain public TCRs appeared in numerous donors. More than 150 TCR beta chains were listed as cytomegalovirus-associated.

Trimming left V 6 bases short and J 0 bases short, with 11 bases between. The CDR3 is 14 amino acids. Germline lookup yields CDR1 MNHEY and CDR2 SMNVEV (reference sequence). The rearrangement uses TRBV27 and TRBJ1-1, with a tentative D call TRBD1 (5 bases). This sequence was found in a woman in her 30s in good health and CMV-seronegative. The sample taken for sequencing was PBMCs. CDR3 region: CASSSGLMNTEAFF. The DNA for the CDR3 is TGTGCCAGCAGCTCGGGACTGATGAACACTGAAGCTTTCTTT.